One sample yielded the 6 T cell receptor beta chains listed below, sequenced in a study of blood T cell repertoires in COVID-19. Clones were read by immunoSEQ multiplex PCR, and TCRdb kept only the in-frame ones, dropping some. The sample shows some 81,000 clones, roughly 96% of them seen only once. Input material: peripheral blood. The receptors shown here come from a human donor with active COVID-19. The donor label of this sample is uncertain.

V and J are TRBV11-3 and TRBJ1-4, with 8 bases matching TRBD1. Per germline, CDR1 SGHNT and CDR2 YENEEA. The CDR3 covers 15 residues. Trimming at V came to 5 bases and at J to 2 bases, leaving 4 bases not matched to a gene. The CDR3 is CASSETGVTNEKLFF. The CDR3 DNA sequence: TGTGCCAGCAGCGAGACAGGGGTCACTAATGAAAAACTGTTTTTT.

CDR3 protein: CASSLSTGGVGNEQFF. The CDR3 region has the DNA TGTGCCAGCAGTTTATCCACGGGAGGGGTTGGGAATGAGCAGTTCTTC. This chain links TRBV28 with TRBJ2-1, with TRBD2 matching 8 bases. The CDR3 length is 16 residues. Trimming took 1 base from V and 7 from J; bases not matched to a gene: 9. Germline V gene data show CDR1 as MDHEN and CDR2 as SYDVKM.

This rearrangement joins TRBV7-9 to TRBJ1-1; TRBD1 is a possible D gene (6 bases). CDR3 length: 13 amino acids. CDR1 and CDR2 (germline): SEHNR, FQNEAQ (reference sequence). Trimming cost V 3 bases and J 7 bases, with 12 bases left between them. The CDR3 nucleotides read TGTGCCAGCAGCTTGGATACAGGGCTTGAAGCTTTCTTT. Protein: CASSLDTGLEAFF.

Comments on this clone: This CDR3 is also generated by other DNA sequences in the sample. V is TRBV5-1 and J is TRBJ2-5; TRBD2 agrees at 9 bases. Germline loops: CDR1 SGHRS, CDR2 YFSETQ. Trimming cost V 0 bases and J 2 bases; bases outside gene matches: 2. The CDR3 consists of 15 residues. The DNA for the CDR3 is TGCGCCAGCAGCTTGGGACTAGCGGCACAAGAGACCCAGTACTTC. This sequence encodes CASSLGLAAQETQYF.

The chain combines TRBV12-2 with TRBJ2-2; the table's D call, TRBD2, was not checked against the DNA. TRBV12-2 counts as a pseudogene. The CDR3 loop spans 19 amino acids. The CDR3 DNA reads TGTGCAAGTCACCCAAGGGGCAGACTAGCGGGATGGCGCACCGGGGAGCTGTTTTTT. Amino acids: CASHPRGRLAGWRTGELFF.

The rearrangement uses TRBV10-3 and TRBJ2-1, with TRBD2 identical over 8 bases. J was trimmed by 14 bases and V by 0 bases; bases with no gene match: 3. The CDR3 is made up of 12 amino acids. Germline lookup yields CDR1 ENHRY and CDR2 SYGVKD. CDR3 in DNA: TGTGCCATCAGTGAGTCAGAGCGGGGGAAGTTCTTC. It translates to CAISESERGKFF.